This paragraph reports one T cell receptor beta chain. This clonotype has a count of ten or more. What this receptor recognizes is not known. Per-nucleotide qualities are absent, and no much larger clonotype sits a single base away. V sheds 5 bases and J sheds 3 bases, leaving 13 bases between their ends. According to the germline V gene, CDR1 reads SGHVS and CDR2 reads FNYEAQ. The CDR3 measures 14 amino acids from cysteine to phenylalanine. The sequence is cut down to CDR3 DNA, 42 bases in frame from base 1. The sample comes from a study of T cells in Graves' hyperthyroidism and ophthalmopathy (dated by TCRdb to between 2018 and 2021). About the investigation overall: Peripheral blood was collected at initial diagnosis, before any treatment. The study also compared thyroid tissue and blood T-cell repertoires from five or six Graves' hyperthyroidism patients. The paper describes TCR Vbeta CDR3 sequencing of around 130 peripheral blood samples, made up of roughly 45 ophthalmopathy patients, 70 to 75 hyperthyroidism patients and 17 progressor patients. The 100 or so discovery patients were randomly split 7:3 into training and test sets. To identify TCR V-J signatures that set the groups apart, the researchers used a discovery cohort of 90 to 100 patients, made up of 40 to 45 with Graves' ophthalmopathy and some 60 with stable Graves' hyperthyroidism. An independent validation cohort of under 20 hyperthyroidism patients and about 15 patients who later progressed to ophthalmopathy tested prospective prediction of ophthalmopathy. Once sampling was done, hyperthyroidism patients were given methimazole at a starting dose of 30 mg daily, whereas ophthalmopathy patients were given high-dose intravenous methylprednisolone. What the work shows at the level of the full study, not this receptor alone: A model built on a 13 V-J signature distinguished ophthalmopathy from stable hyperthyroidism, reaching 85% to 90% sensitivity and 81% to 83% specificity in cross-validation and 80%/75% in testing. Sample size was not statistically predetermined, and investigators were not blinded to group allocation. In validation, progression to ophthalmopathy was predicted by the model with more than 65% sensitivity and nearly 75% specificity, a median of approximately 6.5 months before onset. Blood samples also contained most of the expanded thyroid clonotypes (frequency above 0.001), which suggests that blood repertoires may reflect thyroid immune responses.

TCR beta CDR3 regions were amplified from RNA transcripts. The TCR CDR3 was subjected to a first round of RT-PCR using the HTBI primer set and the Qiagen OneStep RT-PCR kit. Libraries were constructed in a second round of multiplex PCR, after which size selection and purification were performed. Paired-end sequencing of the libraries was performed with 100 bp reads on an Illumina HiSeq2000. The original pipeline was this. SOAPnuke was used to process the raw data, throwing out any read that contained adapters or uncalled bases, had a mean Phred below 15, or lacked an exact constant-primer or identifier match. COPE v1.2.5 was used to merge the high-quality paired reads, and each unique nucleotide sequence was defined as a clonotype. MiTCR v1.1 was used to align clonotypes to the IMGT TRBV, TRBD and TRBJ reference segments. The analysis was restricted to V-J combinations with a frequency above 0.0001, which together covered about 99% of the repertoires. A TCS score was defined as the ratio between F50 (clonal expansion) and ExV (chaos), using BLOSUM62-based TCRdist between CDR3 peptides within each V-J. Welch's t-statistics and random forest reduced fewer than 550 V-J features to roughly 13, which were used in a naive Bayes classifier (R e1071). Starting from the raw public reads, TCRdb applied fastp trimming at Q25, assembled clones with MiXCR and retained in-frame beta chains. CDR3 protein sequences are deduplicated, and each keeps its most common genes and DNA. The V and J calls come from TCRdb's annotation, not from the publication. Across this sample there are hundreds of thousands of distinct CDR3 sequences, with less than 15% seen only once. The top ten hold roughly 9.2% of the sample.

Graves' hyperthyroidism was defined as stable when no progression to ophthalmopathy occurred over 18 months of follow-up. Hyperthyroidism patients were aged 18 to 65 years and newly diagnosed, with disease duration of less than 2 months. The study excluded patients with uncontrolled infections, other autoimmune diseases, pregnancy or lactation. Diagnoses were based on clinical symptoms, serum thyroxine and TRAb, thyroid ultrasound and orbital computed tomography. PBMCs were separated from under 12 ml of fresh peripheral blood using Ficoll-Paque density gradient centrifugation. Total RNA was extracted using Trizol reagent, and RNA quality was assessed on an Agilent 2100 Bioanalyzer.

This chain is built from TRBV7-6 and TRBJ1-1; matching of 5 bases hints at TRBD1 as the D gene. This receptor was identified in a young woman with Graves' hyperthyroidism. Sequenced sample: blood. The nucleotides are TGTGCCAGCAGCCCGGGGGGGGGGTACACTGAAGCTTTCTTT. The resulting protein is CASSPGGGYTEAFF.